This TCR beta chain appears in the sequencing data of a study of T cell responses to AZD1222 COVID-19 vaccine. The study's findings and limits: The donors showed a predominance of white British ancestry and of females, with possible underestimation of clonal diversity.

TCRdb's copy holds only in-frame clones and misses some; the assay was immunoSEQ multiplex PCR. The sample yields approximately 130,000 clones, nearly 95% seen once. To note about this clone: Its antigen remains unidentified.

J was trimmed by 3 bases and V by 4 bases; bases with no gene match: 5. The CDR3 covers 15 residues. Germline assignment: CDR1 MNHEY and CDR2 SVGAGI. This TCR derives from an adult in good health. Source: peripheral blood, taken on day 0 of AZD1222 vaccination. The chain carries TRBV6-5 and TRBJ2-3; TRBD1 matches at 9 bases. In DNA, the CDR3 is TGTGCCAGCAGTTCTCCGGGACAGGGTACAGATACGCAGTATTTT. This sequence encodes CASSSPGQGTDTQYF.